A single sample is the source of the 11 T cell receptor beta chains below, sequenced in a study of immune evolution from preneoplasia to lung adenocarcinoma (dated by TCRdb to 2020 to 2022). Library construction relied on the immunoSEQ multiplex PCR assay. TCRdb mirrors the immuneACCESS table, restricted to in-frame sequences. Some clones are absent from its copies; in checked studies, under half trace to an unresolved V gene, and the reason for the others is unknown. Recorded for this sample are 14,000 or so clones; 80% of them occurred a single time. Roughly 4.9% of the sample is in the top ten clones. The specimen was FFPE minimally invasive lung adenocarcinoma tissue. Explained via the paper, the cell subset or site label denotes: micro-invasive lung adenocarcinoma (MIA). The receptor set was obtained from a person in their 70s with lung adenocarcinoma.

This sequence joins TRBV11-2 and TRBJ1-2, with TRBD1 identical over 7 bases. There are 13 residues in the CDR3. The germline V gene has CDR1 SGHAT and CDR2 FQNNGV. Trimming at V came to 3 bases and at J to 4 bases, leaving 2 bases not matched to a gene. CDR3: CASSLGQRYGYTF. CDR3 DNA: TGTGCCAGCAGCTTGGGACAGCGCTATGGCTACACCTTC.

This clone was detected only a few times. This sequence joins TRBV19 and TRBJ2-1; D unclear. CDR3 length: 13 residues. V lost 5 bases to trimming and J lost 10 bases, with 15 bases between them. Germline CDR1 is LNHDA and CDR2 is SQIVND (reference sequence). This CDR3 reads CASSLNDGKEQFF. The CDR3, as DNA: TGTGCCAGTAGTCTAAACGATGGGAAAGAGCAGTTCTTC. The variable domain in full, completed from reference TRBV19 and TRBJ2-1, reads DGGITQSPKYLFRKEGQNVTLSCEQNLNHDAMYWYRQDPGQGLRLIYYSQIVNDFQKGDIAEGYSVSREKKESFPLTVTSAQKNPTAFYLCASSLNDGKEQFFGPGTRLTVL.

J is TRBJ2-6 and V is TRBV28; tentatively, D is TRBD1 or TRBD2 (5 bases each). The CDR3 loop spans 16 amino acids. Germline assignment: CDR1 MDHEN and CDR2 SYDVKM. Trimming removed 7 bases from V and 4 bases from J, with 17 bases in between. The CDR3 is CASNSLAPGGANVLTF. The CDR3 DNA reads as TGTGCCAGCAACTCCCTAGCTCCAGGGGGGGCCAACGTCCTGACTTTC.

This rearrangement joins TRBV5-6 to TRBJ1-2; D remains unclear. The V end lost 2 bases, the J end lost 2 bases, and 10 bases lay between the germline ends. This CDR3 region has 14 residues. Germline V lookup: CDR1 SGHDT, CDR2 YYEEEE. The CDR3 reads CASSFGSNNYGYTF. In nucleotides, the CDR3 is TGTGCCAGCAGCTTTGGGTCGAACAACTATGGCTACACCTTC. Drawing the rest from reference TRBV5-6 and TRBJ1-2, the complete variable domain is DAGVTQSPTHLIKTRGQQVTLRCSPKSGHDTVSWYQQALGQGPQFIFQYYEEEERQRGNFPDRFSGHQFPNYSSELNVNALLLGDSALYLCASSFGSNNYGYTFGSGTRLTVV.

This clone occurred a few times. The J gene is TRBJ2-5, the V gene TRBV28; D is unresolved. Per the germline V gene, CDR1 is MDHEN and CDR2 is SYDVKM. This CDR3 spans 14 amino acids. V lost 0 bases to trimming and J lost 0 bases, with 5 bases between them. DNA for the CDR3: TGTGCCAGCAGTTTATGGCAGGACCAAGAGACCCAGTACTTC. Its protein is CASSLWQDQETQYF.

The DNA for the CDR3 is TGTGCCAGCAGCAGTAAGGGAGGGACTAGCACAGATACGCAGTATTTT. This encodes CASSSKGGTSTDTQYF. V gene TRBV21-1 combines with J gene TRBJ2-3; the table gives TRBD2 as D, unverified against the DNA. TRBV21-1 is a documented pseudogene. The CDR3 extends over 16 amino acids.

This clone was seen more than once but under ten times. The chain is built from TRBV29-1 and TRBJ2-2, with D possibly TRBD1 on 6 matching bases. In germline, CDR1 is SQVTM, CDR2 ANQGSEA. Trimming removed 6 bases from V and 3 bases from J, with 17 bases in between. The CDR3 has 15 residues. The CDR3 coding sequence is TGCAGCGTCGGAATGGTAGAGGGGGACACCGGGGAGCTGTTTTTT. Its translation is CSVGMVEGDTGELFF.

The chain is built from TRBV6-1 and TRBJ2-7; TRBD1 matches 9 bases. The CDR3 consists of 14 residues. The junction had 8 bases not matched to a gene; V was cut back by 6 bases and J by 5 bases. Germline-derived CDR1 and CDR2 are MNHNS and SASEGT. CDR3 coding DNA: TGTGCCAGCAGCCGGGACAGGGAGGCCCACGAGCAGTACTTC. Translating it yields CASSRDREAHEQYF.

This sequence joins TRBV7-6 and TRBJ2-6; D is ambiguous. Per the germline V gene, CDR1 is SGHVS and CDR2 is FNYEAQ. With 5 bases removed from V and 2 bases from J, the gap between germline ends came to 1 base. The CDR3 is 12 residues long. CDR3 loop: CASSTGANVLTF. As DNA, the CDR3 is TGTGCCAGCAGCACTGGGGCCAACGTCCTGACTTTC.

The table lists this clone with a count of one. This chain uses TRBV19 with TRBJ1-2; D is perhaps TRBD1 (6 bases). CDR3 length: 14 residues. Germline CDR1 and CDR2: LNHDA and SQIVND (reference sequence). Trimming took 2 bases from V and 4 from J, leaving 11 bases between them. The CDR3 protein is CASSIPGQTYGYTF. CDR3 bases: TGTGCCAGTAGTATACCCGGACAGACCTATGGCTACACCTTC.

V is TRBV4-1 and J is TRBJ1-6, with TRBD1 identical over 9 bases. The V gene end was trimmed by 4 bases and the J gene end by 6 bases; junction bases not matched to a gene: 10. The CDR3 is made up of 17 amino acids. Germline assignment: CDR1 MGHRA and CDR2 YSYEKL. CDR3: CASSRSTGGDGNSPLHF. Written as DNA, the CDR3 is TGCGCCAGCAGCCGTAGCACAGGGGGCGATGGTAATTCACCCCTCCACTTT.